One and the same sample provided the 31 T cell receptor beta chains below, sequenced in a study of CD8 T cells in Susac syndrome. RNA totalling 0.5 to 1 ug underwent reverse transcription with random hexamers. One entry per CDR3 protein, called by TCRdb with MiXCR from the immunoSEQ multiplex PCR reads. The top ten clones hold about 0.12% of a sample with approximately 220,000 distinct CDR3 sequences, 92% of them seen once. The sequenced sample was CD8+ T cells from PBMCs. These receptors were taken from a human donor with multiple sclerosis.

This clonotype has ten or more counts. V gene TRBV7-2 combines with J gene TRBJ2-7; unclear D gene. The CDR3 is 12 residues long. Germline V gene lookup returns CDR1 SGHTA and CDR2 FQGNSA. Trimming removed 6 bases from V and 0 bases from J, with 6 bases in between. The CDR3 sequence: CASSSSSYEQYF. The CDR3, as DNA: TGTGCCAGCAGTTCGAGCTCCTACGAGCAGTACTTC. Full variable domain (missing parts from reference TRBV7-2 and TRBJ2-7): GAGVSQSPSNKVTEKGKDVELRCDPISGHTALYWYRQSLGQGLEFLIYFQGNSAPDKSGLPSDRFSAERTGGSVSTLTIQRTQQEDSAVYLCASSSSSYEQYFGPGTRLTVT.

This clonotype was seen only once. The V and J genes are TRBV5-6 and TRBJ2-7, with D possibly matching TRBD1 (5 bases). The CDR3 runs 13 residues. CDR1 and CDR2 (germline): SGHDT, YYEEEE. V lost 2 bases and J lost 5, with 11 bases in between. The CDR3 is CASSFSPGNEQYF. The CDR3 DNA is TGTGCCAGCAGCTTTAGTCCAGGGAACGAGCAGTACTTC.

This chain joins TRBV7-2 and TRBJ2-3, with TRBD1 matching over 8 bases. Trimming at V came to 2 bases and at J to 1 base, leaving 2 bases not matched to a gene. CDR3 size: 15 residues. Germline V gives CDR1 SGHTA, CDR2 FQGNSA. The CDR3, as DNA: TGTGCCAGCAGCTTACCAGGGGGCGGCACAGATACGCAGTATTTT. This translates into CASSLPGGGTDTQYF.

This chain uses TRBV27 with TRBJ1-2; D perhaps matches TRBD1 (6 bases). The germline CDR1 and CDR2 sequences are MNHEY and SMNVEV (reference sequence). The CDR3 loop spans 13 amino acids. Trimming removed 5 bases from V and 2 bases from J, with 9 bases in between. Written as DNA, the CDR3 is TGTGCCAGCAGTCAACAGGGAAACTATGGCTACACCTTC. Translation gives CASSQQGNYGYTF.

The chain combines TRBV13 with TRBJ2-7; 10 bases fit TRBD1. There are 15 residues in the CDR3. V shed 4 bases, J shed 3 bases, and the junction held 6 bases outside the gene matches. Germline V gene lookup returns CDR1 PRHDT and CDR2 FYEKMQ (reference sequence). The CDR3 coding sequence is TGTGCCAGCAGCTCTCCGGGACAGGGGATCTACGAGCAGTACTTC. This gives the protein CASSSPGQGIYEQYF.

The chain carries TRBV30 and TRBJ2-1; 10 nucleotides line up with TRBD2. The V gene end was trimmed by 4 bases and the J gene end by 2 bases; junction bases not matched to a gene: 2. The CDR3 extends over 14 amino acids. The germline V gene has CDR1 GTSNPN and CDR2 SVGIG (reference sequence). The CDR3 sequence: CAWTSGGAYNEQFF. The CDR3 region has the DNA TGTGCCTGGACTAGCGGGGGTGCCTACAATGAGCAGTTCTTC.

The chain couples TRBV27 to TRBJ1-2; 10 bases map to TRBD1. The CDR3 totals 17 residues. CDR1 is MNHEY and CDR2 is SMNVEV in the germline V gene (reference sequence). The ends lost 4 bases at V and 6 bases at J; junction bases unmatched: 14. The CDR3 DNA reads TGTGCCAGCAGTTCCCTGAGCTGGGACAGGGGTTTGGATGGCTACACCTTC. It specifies CASSSLSWDRGLDGYTF.

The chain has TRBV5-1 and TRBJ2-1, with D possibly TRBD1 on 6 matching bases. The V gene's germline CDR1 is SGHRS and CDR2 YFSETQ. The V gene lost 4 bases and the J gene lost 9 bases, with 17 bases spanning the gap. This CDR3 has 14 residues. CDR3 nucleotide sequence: TGCGCCAGCAGCCCCTCCGGACAGTCTAGTGAGCAGTTCTTC. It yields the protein CASSPSGQSSEQFF.

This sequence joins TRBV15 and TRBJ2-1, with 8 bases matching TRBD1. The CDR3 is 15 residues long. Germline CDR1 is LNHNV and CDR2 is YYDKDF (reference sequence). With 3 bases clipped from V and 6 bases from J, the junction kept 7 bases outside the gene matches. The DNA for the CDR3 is TGTGCCACCAGCAGTAACCGGGACAGGAGCAATGAGCAGTTCTTC. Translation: CATSSNRDRSNEQFF.

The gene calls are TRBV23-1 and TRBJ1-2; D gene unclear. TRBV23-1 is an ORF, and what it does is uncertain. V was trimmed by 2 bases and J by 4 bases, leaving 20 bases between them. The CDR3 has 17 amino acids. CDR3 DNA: TGCGCCAGCAGTCAAGGCGTCCGGGCCCCGGAGGGCTATGGCTACACCTTC. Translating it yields CASSQGVRAPEGYGYTF.

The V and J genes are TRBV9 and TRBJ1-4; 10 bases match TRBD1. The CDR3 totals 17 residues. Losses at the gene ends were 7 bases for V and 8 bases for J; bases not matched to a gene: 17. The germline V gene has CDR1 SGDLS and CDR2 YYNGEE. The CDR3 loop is CASAKTGGGSIGEKLFF. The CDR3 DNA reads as TGTGCCAGCGCTAAGACAGGGGGCGGGAGTATCGGCGAAAAACTGTTTTTT.

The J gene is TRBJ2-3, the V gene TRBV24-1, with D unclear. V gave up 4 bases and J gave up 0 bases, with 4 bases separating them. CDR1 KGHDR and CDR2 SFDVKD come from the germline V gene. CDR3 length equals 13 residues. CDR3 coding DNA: TGTGCCACCAGTGAGTCTAGCACAGATACGCAGTATTTT. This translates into CATSESSTDTQYF.

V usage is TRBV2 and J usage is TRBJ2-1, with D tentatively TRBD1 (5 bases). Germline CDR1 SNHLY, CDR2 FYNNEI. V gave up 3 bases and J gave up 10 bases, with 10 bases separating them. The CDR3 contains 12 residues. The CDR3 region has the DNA TGTGCCAGCAGTGAGATGGACACAGAGCAGTTCTTC. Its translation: CASSEMDTEQFF.

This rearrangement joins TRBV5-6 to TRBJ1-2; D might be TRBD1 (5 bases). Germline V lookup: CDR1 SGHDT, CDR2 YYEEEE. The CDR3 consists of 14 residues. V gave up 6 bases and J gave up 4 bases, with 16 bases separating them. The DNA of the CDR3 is TGTGCCAGCAACCTCCCGGGGGGAGTCTATGGCTACACCTTC. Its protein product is CASNLPGGVYGYTF.

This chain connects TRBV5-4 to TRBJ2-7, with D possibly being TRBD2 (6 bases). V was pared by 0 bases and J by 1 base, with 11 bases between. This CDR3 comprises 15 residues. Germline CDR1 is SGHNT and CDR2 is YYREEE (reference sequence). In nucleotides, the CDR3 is TGTGCCAGCAGCTTGGCCCACAGCGGGTCCTACGAGCAGTACTTC. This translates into CASSLAHSGSYEQYF.

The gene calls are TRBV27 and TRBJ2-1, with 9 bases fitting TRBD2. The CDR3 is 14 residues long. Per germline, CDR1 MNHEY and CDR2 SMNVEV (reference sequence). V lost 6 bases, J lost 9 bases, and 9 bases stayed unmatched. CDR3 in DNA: TGTGCCAGCAGAGGGCCAGCGGGGGGTGGTGAGCAGTTCTTC. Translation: CASRGPAGGGEQFF.

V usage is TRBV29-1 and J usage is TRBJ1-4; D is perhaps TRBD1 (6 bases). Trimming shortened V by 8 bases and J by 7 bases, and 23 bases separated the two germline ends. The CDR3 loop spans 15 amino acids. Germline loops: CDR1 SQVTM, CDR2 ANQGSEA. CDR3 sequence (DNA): TGCAGCATCTTGACAGGTTTGGGAGTCGGTGAAAAACTGTTTTTT. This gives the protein CSILTGLGVGEKLFF.

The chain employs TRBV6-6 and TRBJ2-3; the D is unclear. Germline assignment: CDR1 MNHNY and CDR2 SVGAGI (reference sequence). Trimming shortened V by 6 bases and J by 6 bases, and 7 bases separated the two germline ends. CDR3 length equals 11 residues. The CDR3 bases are TGTGCCAGCAGGGAAGGGGATACGCAGTATTTT. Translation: CASREGDTQYF.

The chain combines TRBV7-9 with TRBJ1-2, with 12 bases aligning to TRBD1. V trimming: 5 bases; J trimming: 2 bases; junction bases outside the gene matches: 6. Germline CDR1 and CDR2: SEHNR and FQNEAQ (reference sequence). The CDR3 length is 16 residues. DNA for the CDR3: TGTGCCAGCAGCCCCCGGGACAGGGGGCAAAACTATGGCTACACCTTC. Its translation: CASSPRDRGQNYGYTF.

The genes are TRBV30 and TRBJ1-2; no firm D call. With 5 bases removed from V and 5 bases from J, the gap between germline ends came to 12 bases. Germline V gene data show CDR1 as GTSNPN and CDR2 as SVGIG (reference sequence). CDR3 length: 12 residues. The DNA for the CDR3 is TGTGCCTGGGAAATCCTAGGGTATGGCTACACCTTC. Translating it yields CAWEILGYGYTF.

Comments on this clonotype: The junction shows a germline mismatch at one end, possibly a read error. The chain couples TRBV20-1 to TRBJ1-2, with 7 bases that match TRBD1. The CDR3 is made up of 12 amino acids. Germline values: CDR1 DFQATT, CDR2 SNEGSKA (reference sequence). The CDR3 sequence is CSARGQGEVLFF. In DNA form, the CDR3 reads TGCAGTGCTAGGGGGCAGGGGGAGGTCTTGTTCTTC.

The CDR3 sequence: CSVEDGRGGRRDTQYF. As DNA, the CDR3 is TGCAGCGTTGAAGACGGGCGGGGGGGCCGAAGAGATACGCAGTATTTT. The chain employs TRBV29-1 and TRBJ2-3, with 9 nucleotides matching TRBD2. The CDR3 is 16 residues long. The germline gives CDR1 SQVTM, CDR2 ANQGSEA. J gave up 5 bases and V 0 bases, and 9 bases lay outside the gene matches.

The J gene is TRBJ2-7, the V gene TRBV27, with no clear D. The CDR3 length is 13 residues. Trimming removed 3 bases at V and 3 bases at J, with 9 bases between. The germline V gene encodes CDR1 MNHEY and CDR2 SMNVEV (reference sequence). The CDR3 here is CASSLAAGYEQYF. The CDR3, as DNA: TGTGCCAGCAGTTTGGCCGCCGGCTACGAGCAGTACTTC.

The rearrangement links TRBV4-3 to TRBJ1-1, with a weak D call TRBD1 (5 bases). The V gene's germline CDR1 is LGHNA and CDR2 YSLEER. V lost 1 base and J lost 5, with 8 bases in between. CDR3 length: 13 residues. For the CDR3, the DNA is TGCGCCAGCAGCCAAGTCGCAGGGACTGAAGCTTTCTTT. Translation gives CASSQVAGTEAFF.

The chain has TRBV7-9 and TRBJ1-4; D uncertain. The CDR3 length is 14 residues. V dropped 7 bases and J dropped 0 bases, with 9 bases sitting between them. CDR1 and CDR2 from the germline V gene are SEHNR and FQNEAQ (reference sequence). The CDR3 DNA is TGTGCCAGCACGGAAACGGCAACTAATGAAAAACTGTTTTTT. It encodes CASTETATNEKLFF.

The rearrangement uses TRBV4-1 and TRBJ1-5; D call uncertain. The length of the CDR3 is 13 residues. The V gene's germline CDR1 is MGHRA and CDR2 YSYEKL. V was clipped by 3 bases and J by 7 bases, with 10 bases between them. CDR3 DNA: TGCGCCAGCAGCCATGCTTCGGGGCAGCCCCAGCATTTT. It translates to CASSHASGQPQHF.

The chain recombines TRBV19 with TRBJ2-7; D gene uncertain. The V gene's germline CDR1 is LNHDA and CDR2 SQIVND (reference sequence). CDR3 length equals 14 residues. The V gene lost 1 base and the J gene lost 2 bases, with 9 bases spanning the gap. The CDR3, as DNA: TGTGCCAGTAGTATAGGCGACGTAACCTACGAGCAGTACTTC. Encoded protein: CASSIGDVTYEQYF.

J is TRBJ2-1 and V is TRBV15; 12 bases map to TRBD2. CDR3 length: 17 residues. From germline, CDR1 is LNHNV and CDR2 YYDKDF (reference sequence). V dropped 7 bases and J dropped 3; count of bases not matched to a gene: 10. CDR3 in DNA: TGTGCCACCAAGAAACCACTAGCGGGAGGAATCTACAATGAGCAGTTCTTC. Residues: CATKKPLAGGIYNEQFF.

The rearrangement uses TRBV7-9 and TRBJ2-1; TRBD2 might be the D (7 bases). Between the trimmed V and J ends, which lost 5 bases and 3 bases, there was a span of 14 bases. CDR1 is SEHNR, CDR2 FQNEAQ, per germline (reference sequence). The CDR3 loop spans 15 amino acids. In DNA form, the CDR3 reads TGTGCCAGCAGCCCCGGGGGCGGGGGCTACAATGAGCAGTTCTTC. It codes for CASSPGGGGYNEQFF.

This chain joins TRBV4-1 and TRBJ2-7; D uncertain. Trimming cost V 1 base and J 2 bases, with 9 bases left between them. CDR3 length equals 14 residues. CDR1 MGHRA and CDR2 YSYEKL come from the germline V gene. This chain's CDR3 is CASSQGTPTYEQYF. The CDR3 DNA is TGCGCCAGCAGCCAAGGCACACCGACCTACGAGCAGTACTTC.

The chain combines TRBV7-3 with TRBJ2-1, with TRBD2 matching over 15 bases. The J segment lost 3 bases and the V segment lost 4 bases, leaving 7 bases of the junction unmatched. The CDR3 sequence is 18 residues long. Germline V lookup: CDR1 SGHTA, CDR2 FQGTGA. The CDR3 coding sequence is TGTGCCAGCAGCTCTGGACTAGCGGGGGGGCCGCGCTACAATGAGCAGTTCTTC. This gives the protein CASSSGLAGGPRYNEQFF.